This TCR beta chain was sequenced during a study of monozygotic twins with inflammatory bowel disease. Findings of the study overall: A single strong IBD-associated signal or clonotype was not supported by the findings.

The CDR3 extends over 13 amino acids. Germline V lookup: CDR1 SNHLY, CDR2 FYNNEI. The team made cDNA by running eight separate reactions for each sample. Nested amplification of TCRalpha and TCRbeta cDNA involved two PCRs of roughly 16 and 10 cycles. TCRdb reprocessed the 5' RACE reads, with one entry per CDR3 protein and no DNA. Listed are 310,000 or so distinct CDR3 sequences; around 2% falls within the top ten. A remark on this clonotype: Its specificity is not known.

This chain uses TRBV2 with TRBJ1-5; TCRdb proposes TRBD1, but this gene call is untestable without DNA. The specimen sequenced was blood. The source is a human donor with ulcerative colitis or Crohn's disease, or a healthy co-twin of an affected twin (not recorded which). The CDR3 sequence: CASKTGRNQPQHF.